The 27 T cell receptor beta chains below come from one sample, sequenced in a study of blood T cell repertoires in COVID-19. Assay: immunoSEQ multiplex PCR; the TCRdb copy retains only in-frame clones and omits some. The data contain roughly 200,000 clones, 82% of them singletons. Sequenced: peripheral blood. The receptors shown here come from a woman in her sixties with COVID-19, enrolled during active disease.

The V call is TRBV2, the J call TRBJ1-4; 12 positions agree with TRBD1. Germline assignment: CDR1 SNHLY and CDR2 FYNNEI. V lost 6 bases to trimming and J lost 5 bases; unmatched junction nucleotides: 4. This CDR3 comprises 15 residues. The CDR3 here is CASRGTGGGNEKLFF. DNA for the CDR3: TGTGCCAGCAGGGGGACAGGGGGCGGCAATGAAAAACTGTTTTTT.

This sequence joins TRBV10-3 and TRBJ2-5; maybe TRBD2 (5 bases). Germline assignment: CDR1 ENHRY and CDR2 SYGVKD. CDR3 length: 14 amino acids. Trimming took off 11 bases at V and 5 bases at J, with 21 bases between the two ends. The CDR3 DNA is TGTGCCTCCAGCGAGGGCCAGATTAGGGAGACCCAGTACTTC. Residues: CASSEGQIRETQYF.

The CDR3 is CAIGEASVGYTF. The CDR3 DNA sequence: TGTGCCATTGGGGAGGCCTCAGTGGGCTACACCTTC. The V gene is TRBV10-3, the J gene TRBJ1-2, with no clear D. CDR1 and CDR2 from the germline V gene are ENHRY and SYGVKD. There are 12 residues in the CDR3. The V end was cut by 9 bases, the J end by 8 bases, with 16 bases between.

This clone was counted once. The chain employs TRBV7-8 and TRBJ2-1; 10 positions match TRBD2. This CDR3 region has 16 residues. Germline CDR1 reads SGHVS; CDR2 reads FQNEAQ. J was trimmed by 5 bases and V by 1 base; bases with no gene match: 5. The CDR3 region is CASSLGNSGRDNEQFF. CDR3 in DNA: TGTGCCAGCAGCTTAGGAAACAGCGGGAGGGACAATGAGCAGTTCTTC.

A few counts support this clone. This sequence joins TRBV5-4 and TRBJ2-1, with 10 positions matching TRBD2. Germline V gene data show CDR1 as SGHNT and CDR2 as YYREEE (reference sequence). CDR3 size: 15 residues. Trimming at V came to 4 bases and at J to 5 bases, leaving 6 bases not matched to a gene. The DNA of the CDR3 is TGTGCCAGCAGCCGAGCGGGGGGGCTTGACAATGAGCAGTTCTTC. The encoded protein is CASSRAGGLDNEQFF.

The chain uses TRBV5-6 and TRBJ1-3; 9 bases agree with TRBD1. The CDR3 spans 18 residues. V was clipped by 2 bases and J by 0 bases; unmatched bases: 9. Germline lookup yields CDR1 SGHDT and CDR2 YYEEEE. CDR3 loop: CASSLYIQGATSGNTIYF. The CDR3 DNA reads as TGTGCCAGCAGCTTATATATACAGGGGGCCACCTCTGGAAACACCATATATTTT.

The J gene is TRBJ1-3, the V gene TRBV28, with 8 bases matching TRBD1. The J segment lost 2 bases and the V segment lost 5 bases, leaving 2 bases of the junction unmatched. CDR1 is MDHEN and CDR2 is SYDVKM in the germline V gene. This CDR3 is 14 amino acids long. CDR3 nucleotides: TGTGCCAGCAGTATCAGGGGGCCTGGAAACACCATATATTTT. Protein product: CASSIRGPGNTIYF.

The chain joins TRBV28 to TRBJ2-5, with 16 bases matching TRBD2. With 6 bases clipped from V and 0 bases from J, the junction kept 7 bases outside the gene matches. The CDR3 has 18 residues. Germline V gene data show CDR1 as MDHEN and CDR2 as SYDVKM. The CDR3 loop is CASSLGTSGGGYQETQYF. Written as DNA, the CDR3 is TGTGCCAGCAGCCTCGGGACTAGCGGGGGGGGGTACCAAGAGACCCAGTACTTC.

The V and J genes are TRBV5-4 and TRBJ2-7, with 7 positions matching TRBD2. The CDR3 consists of 17 residues. The junction had 10 bases not matched to a gene; V was cut back by 1 base and J by 0 bases. Per the germline V gene, CDR1 is SGHNT and CDR2 is YYREEE (reference sequence). The CDR3 sequence is CASSLSGRAFNSYEQYF. CDR3 in DNA: TGTGCCAGCAGCTTGTCGGGGAGGGCCTTTAACTCCTACGAGCAGTACTTC.

V usage is TRBV3-1 (or the pseudogene TRBV3-2) and J usage is TRBJ1-6, with D tentatively TRBD1 (6 bases). V lost 4 bases and J 9 bases, leaving 22 bases between the germline ends. The CDR3 covers 17 residues. The germline CDR1 and CDR2 sequences are LGHDT and YNNKEL (reference sequence). The CDR3 protein is CASSPSSGTPGISPLHF. The CDR3 DNA reads as TGTGCCAGCAGCCCATCATCCGGGACACCGGGAATTTCACCCCTCCACTTT.

This clone appeared a single time. This chain links TRBV12-3 or TRBV12-4 with TRBJ2-7; TRBD2 is a possible D gene (7 bases). The CDR3 sequence is 13 residues long. With 6 bases removed from V and 6 bases from J, the gap between germline ends came to 15 bases. CDR3 bases: TGTGCCAGCAGCCGAGGGGGGGCAGGCGAGCAGTACGTC. It encodes CASSRGGAGEQYV.

The chain has TRBV9 and TRBJ1-3; TRBD1 matches 9 bases. The CDR3 covers 15 residues. CDR1 SGDLS and CDR2 YYNGEE come from the germline V gene. The junction had 2 bases not matched to a gene; V was cut back by 2 bases and J by 2 bases. CDR3 sequence: CASSVGDRAGNTIYF. As DNA, the CDR3 is TGTGCCAGCAGCGTGGGGGACAGGGCTGGAAACACCATATATTTT.

The CDR3 DNA reads TGTGCCAGCAGCTTGGGCGGGTCCAGCTCTGGGGCCAACGTCCTGACTTTC. Protein product: CASSLGGSSSGANVLTF. V gene TRBV5-4 combines with J gene TRBJ2-6; D is possibly TRBD2 (5 bases). The germline gives CDR1 SGHNT, CDR2 YYREEE (reference sequence). V lost 0 bases and J 0 bases, leaving 10 bases between the germline ends. The CDR3 extends over 17 amino acids.

The rearrangement uses TRBV11-3 and TRBJ2-1; 10 positions agree with TRBD2. Germline CDR1 reads SGHNT; CDR2 reads YENEEA. The CDR3 is 15 amino acids. Losses at the gene ends were 3 bases for V and 4 bases for J; bases not matched to a gene: 3. CDR3 sequence: CASSFGTSAYNEQFF. The DNA for the CDR3 is TGTGCCAGCAGCTTTGGGACTAGCGCATACAATGAGCAGTTCTTC.

The chain is built from TRBV2 and TRBJ1-5; tentatively, D is TRBD1 (5 bases). The CDR3 consists of 15 residues. Between the trimmed V and J ends, which lost 4 bases and 5 bases, there was a span of 15 bases. Germline V gene data show CDR1 as SNHLY and CDR2 as FYNNEI. The CDR3 loop is CASSGGLGRDQPQHF. The CDR3 coding sequence is TGTGCCAGCAGTGGGGGCCTCGGGAGGGATCAGCCCCAGCATTTT.

The chain carries TRBV19 and TRBJ2-2, with 16 bases identical to TRBD2. With 6 bases clipped from V and 6 bases from J, the junction kept 7 bases outside the gene matches. Germline CDR1 and CDR2: LNHDA and SQIVND (reference sequence). This CDR3 comprises 17 residues. The CDR3 sequence is CASSPGLAGGLAGELFF. The CDR3 bases are TGTGCCAGTAGCCCGGGACTAGCGGGGGGGCTGGCCGGGGAGCTGTTTTTT.

The V call is TRBV2, the J call TRBJ1-3; D is unresolved. There are 13 residues in the CDR3. In germline, CDR1 is SNHLY, CDR2 FYNNEI. V was trimmed by 4 bases and J by 6 bases, leaving 10 bases between them. CDR3 nucleotide sequence: TGTGCCAGCAGTGTACTTCAGGCAAACACCATATATTTT. The encoded protein is CASSVLQANTIYF.

The V gene is TRBV7-8, the J gene TRBJ2-3; TRBD2 matches 11 bases. Losses at the gene ends were 0 bases for V and 5 bases for J; bases not matched to a gene: 4. Per germline, CDR1 SGHVS and CDR2 FQNEAQ. CDR3 length: 16 residues. CDR3 sequence reads: CASSLASGGGGDTQYF. CDR3 DNA: TGTGCCAGCAGCTTAGCTAGCGGGGGGGGCGGAGATACGCAGTATTTT.

V is TRBV11-2 and J is TRBJ2-5; 15 bases are shared with TRBD2. CDR1 is SGHAT, CDR2 FQNNGV, per germline. After removal of 6 bases from V and 1 base from J, the junction contained 9 bases not matched to a gene. This CDR3 is 18 amino acids long. CDR3 region: CASSTGTSGGLIQETQYF. CDR3 bases: TGTGCCAGCAGTACCGGGACTAGCGGGGGGCTTATCCAAGAGACCCAGTACTTC. Full variable domain (outside the CDR3, taken from reference TRBV11-2 and TRBJ2-5): EAGVAQSPRYKIIEKRQSVAFWCNPISGHATLYWYQQILGQGPKLLIQFQNNGVVDDSQLPKDRFSAERLKGVDSTLKIQPAKLEDSAVYLCASSTGTSGGLIQETQYFGPGTRLLVL.

V usage is TRBV7-9 and J usage is TRBJ1-1, with D possibly TRBD1 on 5 matching bases. Germline CDR1 SEHNR, CDR2 FQNEAQ (reference sequence). V gave up 1 base and J gave up 10 bases, with 13 bases separating them. This CDR3 spans 13 amino acids. The CDR3 coding sequence is TGTGCCAGCAGCTTAGGAGAGGCAAGGGGAGCTTTCTTT. It is translated as CASSLGEARGAFF.

J is TRBJ2-1 and V is TRBV2; 7 nucleotides agree with TRBD2. The J segment lost 7 bases and the V segment lost 4 bases, leaving 7 bases of the junction unmatched. Germline V gene data show CDR1 as SNHLY and CDR2 as FYNNEI. This CDR3 is built from 14 residues. The CDR3 region is CASSVREGRNEQFF. As DNA, the CDR3 is TGTGCCAGCAGTGTGAGGGAGGGCCGGAATGAGCAGTTCTTC.

The rearrangement links TRBV11-3 to TRBJ2-1; TRBD2 is a possible D gene (7 bases). V was shortened by 5 bases and J by 3 bases, with 14 bases between the two germline ends. Germline assignment: CDR1 SGHNT and CDR2 YENEEA. This CDR3 is 15 amino acids long. DNA for the CDR3: TGTGCCAGCAGCCGGGGGAGGGGGTACTACAATGAGCAGTTCTTC. Its translation: CASSRGRGYYNEQFF.

This clone was picked up one time. The chain links TRBV6-6 to TRBJ2-3; possible D gene TRBD2, 5 bases. The germline CDR1 and CDR2 sequences are MNHNY and SVGAGI (reference sequence). CDR3 length: 14 amino acids. V dropped 8 bases and J dropped 2 bases, with 14 bases sitting between them. The CDR3 DNA is TGTGCCAGCCGAAGCGAGGGAAACACAGATACGCAGTATTTT. It specifies CASRSEGNTDTQYF.

This clone was detected once. This chain joins TRBV7-2 and TRBJ2-1; 13 bases are a match to TRBD2. Trimming cost V 3 bases and J 8 bases; bases outside gene matches: 4. Germline V gene sequence: CDR1 SGHTA, CDR2 FQGNSA. The CDR3 has 15 residues. CDR3: CASSLQGLAGYEQFF. The CDR3 bases are TGTGCCAGCAGCTTGCAGGGACTAGCGGGATATGAGCAGTTCTTC.

The chain recombines TRBV5-1 with TRBJ1-2; no reliable D call. Per germline, CDR1 SGHRS and CDR2 YFSETQ. V lost 0 bases to trimming and J lost 0 bases, with 9 bases between them. The CDR3 contains 15 residues. The CDR3, as DNA: TGCGCCAGCAGCTTGGCACCAGGCTCTAACTATGGCTACACCTTC. Protein product: CASSLAPGSNYGYTF.

The chain is built from TRBV7-9 and TRBJ1-2; 9 nucleotides match TRBD1. The J segment lost 7 bases and the V segment lost 5 bases, leaving 5 bases of the junction unmatched. The CDR3 spans 13 residues. The germline CDR1 and CDR2 sequences are SEHNR and FQNEAQ (reference sequence). CDR3 region: CASSGQDRGGYTF. The CDR3 nucleotides read TGTGCCAGCAGCGGGCAGGACAGGGGTGGCTACACCTTC.

The sample holds one count of this clone. The V call is TRBV4-3, the J call TRBJ2-2; D is perhaps TRBD2 (6 bases). V was shortened by 1 base and J by 3 bases, with 18 bases between the two germline ends. CDR1 is LGHNA, CDR2 YSLEER, per germline. The CDR3 runs 18 residues. DNA of the CDR3: TGCGCCAGCAGCCAAGTAATGGGACTCCGAGGGTACACCGGGGAGCTGTTTTTT. It encodes CASSQVMGLRGYTGELFF.